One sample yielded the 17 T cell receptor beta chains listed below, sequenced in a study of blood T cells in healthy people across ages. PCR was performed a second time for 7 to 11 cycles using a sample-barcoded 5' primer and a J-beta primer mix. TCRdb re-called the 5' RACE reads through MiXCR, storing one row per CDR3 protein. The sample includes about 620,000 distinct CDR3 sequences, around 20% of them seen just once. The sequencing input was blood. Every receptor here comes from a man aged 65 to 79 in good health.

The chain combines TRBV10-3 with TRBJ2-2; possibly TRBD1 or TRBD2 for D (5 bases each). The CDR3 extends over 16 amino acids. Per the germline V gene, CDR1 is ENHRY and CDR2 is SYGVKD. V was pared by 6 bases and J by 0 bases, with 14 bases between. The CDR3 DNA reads TGTGCCATCAGGAGGGGTGCAGGCCCGAACACCGGGGAGCTGTTTTTT. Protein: CAIRRGAGPNTGELFF.

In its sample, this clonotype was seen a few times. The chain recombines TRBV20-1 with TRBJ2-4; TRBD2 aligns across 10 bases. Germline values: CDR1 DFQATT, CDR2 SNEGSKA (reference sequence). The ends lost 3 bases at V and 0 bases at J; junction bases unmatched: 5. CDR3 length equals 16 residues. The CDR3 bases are TGCAGTGCTAGCCGAGCGGGAGGGAGAGCCAAAAACATTCAGTACTTC. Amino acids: CSASRAGGRAKNIQYF.

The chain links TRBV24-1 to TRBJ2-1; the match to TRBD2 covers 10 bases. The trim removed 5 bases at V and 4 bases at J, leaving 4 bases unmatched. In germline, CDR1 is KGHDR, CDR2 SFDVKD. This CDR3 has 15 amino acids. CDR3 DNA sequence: TGTGCCACCAGTGGAACTAGCGGGGCATACAATGAGCAGTTCTTC. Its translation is CATSGTSGAYNEQFF.

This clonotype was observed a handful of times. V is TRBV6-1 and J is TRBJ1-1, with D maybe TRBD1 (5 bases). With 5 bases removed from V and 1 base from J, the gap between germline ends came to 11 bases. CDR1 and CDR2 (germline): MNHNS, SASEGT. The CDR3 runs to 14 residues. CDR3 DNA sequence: TGTGCCAGCAGTCCATCGGGGCCGAACACTGAAGCTTTCTTT. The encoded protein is CASSPSGPNTEAFF.

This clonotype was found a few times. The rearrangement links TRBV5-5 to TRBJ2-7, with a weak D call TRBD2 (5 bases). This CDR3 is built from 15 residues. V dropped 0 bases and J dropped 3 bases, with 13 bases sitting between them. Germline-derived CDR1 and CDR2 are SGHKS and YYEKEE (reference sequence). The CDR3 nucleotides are TGTGCCAGCAGCTTGGCCTCCGGGGTGAACTACGAGCAGTACTTC. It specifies CASSLASGVNYEQYF.

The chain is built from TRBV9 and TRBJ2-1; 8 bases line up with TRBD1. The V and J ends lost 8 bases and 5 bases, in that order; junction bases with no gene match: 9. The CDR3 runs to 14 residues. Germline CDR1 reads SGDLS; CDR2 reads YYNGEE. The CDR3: CASSGGQANNEQFF. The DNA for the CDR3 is TGTGCCAGTTCCGGGGGACAGGCAAACAATGAGCAGTTCTTC.

CDR3 bases: TGTGCCAGCAGTACAGGGCGGAGAAACACCGGGGAGCTGTTTTTT. This codes for CASSTGRRNTGELFF. The rearrangement links TRBV27 to TRBJ2-2; D may be TRBD1 (6 bases). Trimming removed 5 bases from V and 2 bases from J, with 12 bases in between. CDR1 and CDR2 (germline): MNHEY, SMNVEV (reference sequence). This CDR3 has 15 amino acids.

CDR3 sequence reads: CSARDGAGARETQYF. The CDR3, as DNA: TGCAGTGCTAGAGATGGAGCGGGGGCGAGGGAGACCCAGTACTTC. The chain is built from TRBV20-1 and TRBJ2-5; TRBD2 agrees at 8 bases. V lost 0 bases and J lost 5; bases outside the gene matches: 8. The germline V gene encodes CDR1 DFQATT and CDR2 SNEGSKA (reference sequence). This CDR3 contains 15 residues.

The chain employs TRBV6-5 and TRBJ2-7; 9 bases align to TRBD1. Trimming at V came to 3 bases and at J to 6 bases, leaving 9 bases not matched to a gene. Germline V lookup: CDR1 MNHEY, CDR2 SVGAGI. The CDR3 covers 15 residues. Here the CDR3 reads CASSYSGTGILEQYF. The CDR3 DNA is TGTGCCAGCAGTTATTCCGGGACAGGGATCCTCGAGCAGTACTTC.

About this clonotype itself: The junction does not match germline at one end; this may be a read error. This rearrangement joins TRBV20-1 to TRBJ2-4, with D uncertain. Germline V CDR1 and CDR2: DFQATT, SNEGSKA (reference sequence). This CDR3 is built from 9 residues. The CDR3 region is CSATDTDHF. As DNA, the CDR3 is TGCAGTGCTACAGACACAGACCACTTC.

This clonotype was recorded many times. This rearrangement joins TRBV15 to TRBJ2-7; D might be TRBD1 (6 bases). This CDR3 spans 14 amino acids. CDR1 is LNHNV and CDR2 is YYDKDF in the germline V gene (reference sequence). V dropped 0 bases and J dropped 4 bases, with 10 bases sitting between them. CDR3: CATSRDGGHYEQYF. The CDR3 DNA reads TGTGCCACCAGCAGAGATGGGGGCCATTACGAGCAGTACTTC.

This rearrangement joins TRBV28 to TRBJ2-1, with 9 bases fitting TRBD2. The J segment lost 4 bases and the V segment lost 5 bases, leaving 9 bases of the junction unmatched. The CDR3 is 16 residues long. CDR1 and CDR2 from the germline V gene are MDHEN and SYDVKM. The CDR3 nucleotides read TGTGCCAGCAGTCTCTCCGGGAGCGGGGGGTACAATGAGCAGTTCTTC. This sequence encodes CASSLSGSGGYNEQFF.

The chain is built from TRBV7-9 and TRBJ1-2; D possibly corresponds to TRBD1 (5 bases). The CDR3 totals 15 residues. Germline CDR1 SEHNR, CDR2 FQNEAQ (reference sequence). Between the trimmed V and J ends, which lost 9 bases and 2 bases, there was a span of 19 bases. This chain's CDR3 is CASQRYQGMNYGYTF. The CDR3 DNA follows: TGTGCCAGTCAACGATACCAGGGCATGAACTATGGCTACACCTTC.

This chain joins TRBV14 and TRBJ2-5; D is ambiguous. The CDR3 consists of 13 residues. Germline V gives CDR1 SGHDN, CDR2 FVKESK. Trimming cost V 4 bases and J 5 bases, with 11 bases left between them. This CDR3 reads CASSPQRMETQYF. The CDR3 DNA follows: TGTGCCAGCAGCCCCCAGAGGATGGAGACCCAGTACTTC. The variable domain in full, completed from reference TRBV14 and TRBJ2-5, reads EAGVTQFPSHSVIEKGQTVTLRCDPISGHDNLYWYRRVMGKEIKFLLHFVKESKQDESGMPNNRFLAERTGGTYSTLKVQPAELEDSGVYFCASSPQRMETQYFGPGTRLLVL.

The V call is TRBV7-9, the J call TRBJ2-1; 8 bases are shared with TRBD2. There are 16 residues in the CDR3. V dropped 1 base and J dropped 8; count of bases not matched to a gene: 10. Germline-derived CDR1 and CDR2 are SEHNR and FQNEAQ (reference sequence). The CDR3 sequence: CASSLGIAGKADEQFF. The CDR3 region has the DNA TGTGCCAGCAGCTTAGGGATAGCGGGAAAGGCTGATGAGCAGTTCTTC.

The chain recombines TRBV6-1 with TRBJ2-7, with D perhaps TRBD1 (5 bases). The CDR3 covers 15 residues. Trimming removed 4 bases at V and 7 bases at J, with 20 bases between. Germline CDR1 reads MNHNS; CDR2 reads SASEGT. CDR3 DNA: TGTGCCAGCAGTGTGGTTAACAGGAACCCCTGGGAGCAGTACTTC. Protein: CASSVVNRNPWEQYF.

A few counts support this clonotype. CDR3 amino acids: CASTSGGNTEAFF. CDR3 sequence (DNA): TGCGCCAGCACCTCAGGGGGGAACACTGAAGCTTTCTTT. J is TRBJ1-1 and V is TRBV5-1, with TRBD1 matching over 7 bases. J was trimmed by 1 base and V by 6 bases; bases with no gene match: 3. Per germline, CDR1 SGHRS and CDR2 YFSETQ. This CDR3 spans 13 amino acids.